This is a list of T cell receptor beta chains from one sample in a study of cytomegalovirus exposure and HLA in healthy donors. Profiled with immunoSEQ multiplex PCR; TCRdb holds only in-frame clones, not every one. Altogether 150,000 to 200,000 clones are present, about three quarters being singletons, with the ten largest covering over 2%. The sample taken for sequencing was PBMCs. The receptor source for this set is a woman aged 40 to 50 in good health and CMV-seropositive. Each CDR3 is given with its conserved first and last residue. A D gene is named only where the DNA matches it firmly. Size is stated for part of the rows, as once, few or many counts, or as a class when the clone is expanded.

-	TRBD2	TRBV7-8	TRBJ2-7	TGTGCCAGCAGCACCTACTCTAGCGGGGGGCTCTACGAGCAGTACTTC	CASSTYSSGGLYEQYF
-	TRBD1	TRBV28	TRBJ1-2	TGTGCCAGCAGTTCTACCTTCATCAGGGGGCTAGGTGGCTACACCTTC	CASSSTFIRGLGGYTF
few	TRBD2	TRBV9	TRBJ2-2	TGTGCCAGCAGCGTCGGACTACTAGCGGGGGTGAACACCGGGGAGCTGTTTTTT	CASSVGLLAGVNTGELFF
-	TRBD1	TRBV5-4	TRBJ1-4	TGTGCCAGCAGCGACAGGGGACGCACTAATGAAAAACTGTTTTTT	CASSDRGRTNEKLFF
-	-	TRBV6-5	TRBJ2-5	TGTGCCAGCAGTTACGGGGCCCAAGAGACCCAGTACTTC	CASSYGAQETQYF
-	-	TRBV16	TRBJ1-5	TGTGCCAGCAGCCAATACTCCCAGGGGACGGGCAATCAGCCCCAGCATTTT	CASSQYSQGTGNQPQHF
-	-	TRBV5-1	TRBJ2-2	TGCGCCAGCAGCTTGGCCCCGGGCGGGACCGGGGAGCTGTTTTTT	CASSLAPGGTGELFF
-	-	TRBV7-9	TRBJ2-7	TGTGCCAGCAGCCCGTACTACGAGCAGTACTTC	CASSPYYEQYF
-	-	TRBV2	TRBJ2-3	TGTGCCAGTCGGACAGTGACAGATACGCAGTATTTT	CASRTVTDTQYF
-	-	TRBV10-3	TRBJ2-1	TGTGCCATCAGTCCGGTGTACAGTGTAAACAATGAGCAGTTCTTC	CAISPVYSVNNEQFF
-	-	TRBV6-1	TRBJ2-1	TGTGCCAGCAGTGCCAGCGCCTCCTACAATGAGCAGTTCTTC	CASSASASYNEQFF
-	-	TRBV6-1	TRBJ1-1	TGTGCCAGCAGTGAGAGTGATCTGAACACTGAAGCTTTCTTT	CASSESDLNTEAFF
-	TRBD1	TRBV6-5	TRBJ2-3	TGTGCCAGCAGTTTAGGACAGGGGGCTACAGATACGCAGTATTTT	CASSLGQGATDTQYF
-	-	TRBV20-1	TRBJ1-6	TGCAGTGCTACAGGGAATTCACCCCTCCACTTT	CSATGNSPLHF
-	-	TRBV28	TRBJ2-7	TGTGCCAGCAGTTTGGAACAGGGTTACTACGAGCAGTACTTC	CASSLEQGYYEQYF
-	-	TRBV5-1	TRBJ2-1	TGCGCCAGCAGCTCGAGCCTAAATGAGCAGTTCTTC	CASSSSLNEQFF
-	TRBD2	TRBV7-2	TRBJ2-1	TGTGCCAGCAGTTTTACTAGCGGGAGGTTTAGTGAGCAGTTCTTC	CASSFTSGRFSEQFF
few	TRBD2	TRBV5-1	TRBJ2-1	TGCGCCAGCAGCAGAACTAGCGGGATAAATGAGCAGTTCTTC	CASSRTSGINEQFF
-	-	TRBV29-1	TRBJ1-2	TGCAGCGTTGAAGATAGGGCAGGGGAATACTTC	CSVEDRAGEYF
-	-	TRBV7-9	TRBJ1-1	TGTGCCAGCAGCCTGGGGGGGGGAGCTTTCTTT	CASSLGGGAFF